The sequence of this T cell receptor (beta chain) was determined in a study of blood T cell repertoires in COVID-19. Original processing methods: For nucleated cells, counts were estimated from reference gene primer amplification. Using immunoSEQ multiplex PCR, the repertoire was profiled, and TCRdb retains in-frame clones only, with some absent. V and J calls and clone size come straight from that table; D and trimming were deduced from the DNA. The table records 150,000 to 200,000 clones, approximately 85% of them present only once. The CDR3 is 12 amino acids. With 1 base removed from V and 5 bases from J, the gap between germline ends came to 3 bases. CDR1 and CDR2 (germline): KGHDR, SFDVKD.

This TCR was recovered from a woman older than 75 with acute or convalescent COVID-19. V usage is TRBV24-1 and J usage is TRBJ2-3; D gene ambiguous. What was sequenced was peripheral blood. The CDR3 DNA follows: TGTGCCACCAGTGATTTTCGAGATACGCAGTATTTT. It translates to CATSDFRDTQYF.